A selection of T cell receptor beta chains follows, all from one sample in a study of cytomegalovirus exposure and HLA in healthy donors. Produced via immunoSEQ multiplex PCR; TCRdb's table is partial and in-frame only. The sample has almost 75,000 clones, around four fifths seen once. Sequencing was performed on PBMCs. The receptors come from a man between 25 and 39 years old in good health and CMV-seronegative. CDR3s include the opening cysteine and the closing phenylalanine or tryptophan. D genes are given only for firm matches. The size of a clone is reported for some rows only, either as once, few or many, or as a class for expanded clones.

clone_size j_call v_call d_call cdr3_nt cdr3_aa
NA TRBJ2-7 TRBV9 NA TGTGCCAGCAGCCTTCAAGAGGGTTCCTACGAGCAGTACTTC CASSLQEGSYEQYF
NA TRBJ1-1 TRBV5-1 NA TGCGCCAGCAGCTTGGGTGTGATCGCCAGGTTTTCGGTGGGAGCTTTCTTT CASSLGVIARFSVGAFF
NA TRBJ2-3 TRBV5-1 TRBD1 TGCGCCAGCAGCCAGGGACAGTATGCAGATACGCAGTATTTT CASSQGQYADTQYF
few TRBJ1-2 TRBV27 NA TGTGCCAGCAGTTCGGGGGGGTTCTATGGCTACACCTTC CASSSGGFYGYTF
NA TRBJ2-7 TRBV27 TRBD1 TGTGCCAGCAGTTCCCCGGGACAGGGGGGCTCCTACGAGCAGTACTTC CASSSPGQGGSYEQYF
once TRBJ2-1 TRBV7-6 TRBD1 TGTGCCAGCAGCCCATATCAGGGGGCTATAGGCAATGAGCAGTTCTTC CASSPYQGAIGNEQFF
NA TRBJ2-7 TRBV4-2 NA TGTGCCAGCACCGTGGGGCAGGGAAATACTTACGAGCAGTACTTC CASTVGQGNTYEQYF
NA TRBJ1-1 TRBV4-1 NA TGCGCCAGCAGCCGATCGGGGGTTGCTGAAGCTTTCTTT CASSRSGVAEAFF
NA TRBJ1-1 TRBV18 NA TGTGCCAGCTCACCCTCCAGGAAGTCGTTATCCGCTGAAGCTTTCTTT CASSPSRKSLSAEAFF
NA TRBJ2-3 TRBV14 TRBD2 TGTGCCAGCAGCCTATTAGCGGGAGTGGGCACAGATACGCAGTATTTT CASSLLAGVGTDTQYF
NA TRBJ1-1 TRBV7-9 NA TGTGCCAGCAGCCCTGGACAGATTAACACTGAAGCTTTCTTT CASSPGQINTEAFF
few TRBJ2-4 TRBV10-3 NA TGTGCCATCAGCCAAAAGGGGGGGGGCGATAACATTCAGTACTTC CAISQKGGGDNIQYF
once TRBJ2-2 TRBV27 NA TGTGCCAGCAGTTTATTCATTGGGACAGGGGAGCTGTTTTTT CASSLFIGTGELFF
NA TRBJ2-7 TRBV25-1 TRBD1 TGTGCCAGCAGTGAAAGAGGACAGGGGTCAGGGGAGCAGTACTTC CASSERGQGSGEQYF
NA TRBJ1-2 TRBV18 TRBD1 TGTGCCAGCTCACCCGGGACAGGGCTCTCCTATGGCTACACCTTC CASSPGTGLSYGYTF
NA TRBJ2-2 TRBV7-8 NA TGTGCCAGCAGCCTTGCGGTGGGCGGGAAGCTGTTTTTT CASSLAVGGKLFF
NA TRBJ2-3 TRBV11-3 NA TGTGCCAGCAGCGGGCCCGGGGTAAACACTGGAGATACGCAGTATTTT CASSGPGVNTGDTQYF
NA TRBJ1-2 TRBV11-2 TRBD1 TGTGCCAGCAGCTGGAATCAGGGGGCTCGGGTCTATGGCTACACCTTC CASSWNQGARVYGYTF
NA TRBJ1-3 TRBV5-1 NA TGCGCCAGCAGCTTGGTCACGGGATCGGGTGGAAACACCATATATTTT CASSLVTGSGGNTIYF
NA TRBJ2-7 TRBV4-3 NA TGCGCCAGCAGCCAATATACAGGGCACTACGAGCAGTACTTC CASSQYTGHYEQYF
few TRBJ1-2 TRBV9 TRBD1 TGTGCCAGCAGCGTAGGAGGACAGGACTATGGCTACACCTTC CASSVGGQDYGYTF
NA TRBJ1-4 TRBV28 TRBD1 TGTGCCGGCGGACAGGCTGGAAAACTGTTTTTT CAGGQAGKLFF